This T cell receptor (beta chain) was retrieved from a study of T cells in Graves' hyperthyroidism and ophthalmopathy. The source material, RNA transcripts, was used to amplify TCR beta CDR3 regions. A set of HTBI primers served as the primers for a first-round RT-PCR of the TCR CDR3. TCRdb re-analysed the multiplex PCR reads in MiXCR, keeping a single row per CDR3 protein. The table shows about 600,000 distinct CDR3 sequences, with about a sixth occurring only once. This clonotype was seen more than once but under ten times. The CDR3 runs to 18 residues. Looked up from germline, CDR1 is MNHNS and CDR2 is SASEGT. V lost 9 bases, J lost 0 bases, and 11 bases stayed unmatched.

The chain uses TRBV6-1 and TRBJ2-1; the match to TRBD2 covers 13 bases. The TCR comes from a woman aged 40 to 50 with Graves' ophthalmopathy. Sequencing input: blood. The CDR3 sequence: CASHMGLAGTSSYNEQFF. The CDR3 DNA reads TGTGCCAGTCACATGGGACTAGCGGGGACAAGCTCCTACAATGAGCAGTTCTTC.